One sample yielded the 21 T cell receptor beta chains listed below, sequenced in a study of T cell clonality in common variable immunodeficiency. This table comes from immunoSEQ multiplex PCR, and its TCRdb copy is limited to in-frame clones, with some not included. The sample presents 30,000 to 40,000 clones, none singletons. Sequencing was carried out using peripheral blood mononuclear cells. These receptors originate from a person aged 18 to 75 in good health.

In its sample, this clone was seen many times. The read terminates 3 residues ahead of where the CDR3 ends, so the germline J gene completes it. Different DNA sequences within this sample yield the same CDR3. V and J are TRBV19 and TRBJ1-3; tentatively, D is TRBD1 (6 bases). V was clipped by 9 bases and J by 4 bases, with 16 bases between them. Germline CDR1 is LNHDA and CDR2 is SQIVND (reference sequence). The CDR3 extends over 14 amino acids. The CDR3 DNA, read in part, is TGTGCCAGCAGTCCCCGGGACAAGGGAAACACC. Its protein is CASSPRDKGNT. In full, the CDR3 is CASSPRDKGNTIYF.

This clone was observed at least ten times. Sequencing ends 3 residues short of the CDR3 end; the germline J gene provides the rest. This chain links TRBV7-3 with TRBJ2-1; no clear D gene. CDR1 and CDR2 (germline): SGHTA, FQGTGA. The CDR3 spans 17 residues. Trimming shortened V by 5 bases and J by 6 bases, and 23 bases separated the two germline ends. The sequenced CDR3 bases are TGTGCCAGCAGCCTCTTCAGGAGAGGTGGAGTAGGCAATGAG. This encodes CASSLFRRGGVGNE. The entire CDR3 is CASSLFRRGGVGNEQFF.

The table lists this clone with many counts. The sequenced fragment ends 3 residues before the CDR3 boundary, so the rest is inferred from the germline J gene. The V and J genes are TRBV20-1 and TRBJ1-4, with 7 bases that match TRBD1. Germline V gene data show CDR1 as DFQATT and CDR2 as SNEGSKA (reference sequence). The CDR3 loop spans 14 amino acids. Losses at the gene ends were 1 base for V and 7 bases for J; bases not matched to a gene: 6. This chain's CDR3 is CSARADRDGEKLFF. The DNA read from the CDR3 is TGCAGTGCTAGAGCCGACAGGGACGGTGAAAAA.

This clone was seen ten or more times. Read sequence stops 3 residues before the CDR3 end, and the germline J gene provides the missing end. The chain carries TRBV18 and TRBJ2-1, with TRBD2 identical over 10 bases. V lost 2 bases to trimming and J lost 7 bases; unmatched junction nucleotides: 2. Looked up from germline, CDR1 is KGHSH and CDR2 is LQKENI. The length of the CDR3 is 14 residues. The covered CDR3 bases are TGTGCCAGCTCACCAGTGGGACTAGCGAATGAG. It encodes CASSPVGLANE. The full CDR3 sequence reads CASSPVGLANEQFF. Supplemented by reference TRBV18 and TRBJ2-1, the full variable domain reads NAGVMQNPRHLVRRRGQEARLRCSPMKGHSHVYWYRQLPEEGLKFMVYLQKENIIDESGMPKERFSAEFPKEGPSILRIQQVVRGDSAAYFCASSPVGLANEQFFGPGTRLTVL.

Concerning this clone: A read error may be the cause here, since a much bigger clone is one base away. The CDR3 is cut off 3 residues early in the read; its end comes from the germline J gene. The V call is TRBV20-1, the J call TRBJ1-2; 8 nucleotides align to TRBD1. There are 16 residues in the CDR3. Germline CDR1 reads DFQATT; CDR2 reads SNEGSKA (reference sequence). The CDR3 bases that were read are TGCAGTGCTAGGGCCCCCGGACAGGGTTTTGGAGAGACG. This encodes CSARAPGQGFGET. Given in full, the CDR3 is CSARAPGQGFGETYTF.

In its sample, this clone was seen many times. The CDR3 extends 3 residues past the end of the read, so its final part is completed from the germline J gene. The J gene is TRBJ2-5, the V gene TRBV9; TRBD2 matches 10 bases. CDR1 is SGDLS, CDR2 YYNGEE, per germline. The CDR3 runs to 18 residues. V trimming: 0 bases; J trimming: 5 bases; junction bases outside the gene matches: 13. The sequenced CDR3 bases are TGTGCCAGCAGCGTAGGATGGAGCGGGAGGGCCCTCCCGGAGACC. It yields the protein CASSVGWSGRALPET. The whole CDR3 sequence is CASSVGWSGRALPETQYF.

This clone was recorded at least ten times. The missing CDR3 end, 3 residues past where the read stops, is filled in from the germline J gene. The chain has TRBV11-3 and TRBJ1-4; unclear D gene. This CDR3 region has 12 residues. The V end was cut by 5 bases, the J end by 8 bases, with 9 bases between. Germline V gene data show CDR1 as SGHNT and CDR2 as YENEEA. The CDR3 bases that were read are TGTGCCAGCAGCCCCTCCGGGGAAAAA. This encodes CASSPSGEK. The whole CDR3 protein reads CASSPSGEKLFF.

This clone has ten or more counts. The read halts 3 residues ahead of the CDR3 end, with the missing end drawn from the germline J gene. The V and J genes are TRBV2 and TRBJ1-4, with D tentatively TRBD1 (5 bases). The CDR3 totals 13 residues. V was shortened by 10 bases and J by 8 bases, with 17 bases between the two germline ends. Germline V gene data show CDR1 as SNHLY and CDR2 as FYNNEI. The CDR3 region is CATQWDFGEKLFF. The CDR3 bases that were read are TGTGCCACCCAGTGGGACTTTGGGGAAAAA.

This clone came up many times. The read is 3 residues too short to cover the CDR3 end, so that end is filled in from the germline J gene. V usage is TRBV10-3 and J usage is TRBJ2-3; the match to TRBD2 covers 9 bases. This CDR3 spans 16 amino acids. CDR1 is ENHRY and CDR2 is SYGVKD in the germline V gene. V dropped 4 bases and J dropped 1; count of bases not matched to a gene: 6. The CDR3 bases that were read are TGTGCCATCAGTGTAGCGGGAGAACTCGGCACAGATACG. This gives the protein CAISVAGELGTDT. The full CDR3 reads CAISVAGELGTDTQYF.

At least ten counts were recorded for this clone. CDR3 protein: CASSGGLQIETQYF. The DNA read from the CDR3 is TGTGCCAGCAGCGGTGGACTACAGATTGAGACC. The rearrangement uses TRBV9 and TRBJ2-5; perhaps TRBD2 as D (6 bases). The CDR3 is cut off 3 residues early in the read; its end comes from the germline J gene. The CDR3 contains 14 residues. V gave up 3 bases and J gave up 5 bases, with 14 bases separating them. Germline V lookup: CDR1 SGDLS, CDR2 YYNGEE.

There are many counts of this clone. The read falls 3 residues short of the CDR3 end, and the missing part is taken from the germline J gene. The J gene is TRBJ2-1, the V gene TRBV19; D is uncertain. The CDR3 is 11 residues long. Trimming pared 3 bases from V and 6 bases from J, leaving 3 bases between. In germline, CDR1 is LNHDA, CDR2 SQIVND (reference sequence). This CDR3 is CASSISNEQFF. The CDR3 DNA, read in part, is TGTGCCAGTAGTATCTCCAATGAG.

This clone was detected ten times or more. From the germline J gene comes the end of the CDR3, since the read stops 3 residues before it. The rearrangement uses TRBV10-3 and TRBJ2-1; D perhaps matches TRBD2 (6 bases). The CDR3 is 12 amino acids. V was cut by 11 bases and J by 6 bases, with 14 bases left in between. CDR1 ENHRY and CDR2 SYGVKD come from the germline V gene. The sequenced part of the CDR3 DNA is TGTGCCGCACGGGGGAGAAGCAATGAG. As protein: CAARGRSNE. Given in full, the CDR3 is CAARGRSNEQFF.

This clone was counted between two and nine times. The read ends 3 residues early relative to the CDR3; the germline J gene fills the gap. This rearrangement joins TRBV5-1 to TRBJ2-5; TRBD2 aligns across 9 bases. There are 15 residues in the CDR3. V was clipped by 6 bases and J by 5 bases; unmatched bases: 11. Germline V gene sequence: CDR1 SGHRS, CDR2 YFSETQ. The CDR3 loop is CASNLAGVVQETQYF. Partial CDR3 DNA: TGCGCCAGCAACTTAGCGGGAGTCGTTCAGGAGACC.

This clone was found many times. The CDR3 extends 3 residues past the end of the read, so its final part is completed from the germline J gene. The chain carries TRBV5-1 and TRBJ1-2; 7 positions match TRBD1. This CDR3 region has 15 residues. Per the germline V gene, CDR1 is SGHRS and CDR2 is YFSETQ. V lost 2 bases and J lost 0; bases outside the gene matches: 4. The CDR3: CASSFQGGSNYGYTF. The covered CDR3 bases are TGCGCCAGCAGCTTCCAGGGGGGCTCTAACTATGGC.

Comments on this clone: The read gets to within 3 residues of the CDR3 end, and the germline J gene fills in the rest. V is TRBV11-3 and J is TRBJ2-1, with 7 bases that match TRBD1. The J segment lost 9 bases and the V segment lost 4 bases, leaving 6 bases of the junction unmatched. Per germline, CDR1 SGHNT and CDR2 YENEEA. This CDR3 has 13 residues. The CDR3 sequence: CASSSTGVGEQFF. CDR3 DNA (partial): TGTGCCAGCAGCTCCACAGGGGTTGGTGAG.

This clone has a handful of counts. The CDR3 end falls 3 residues outside the read, so it is completed with the germline J gene. This rearrangement joins TRBV19 to TRBJ2-3, with 12 positions matching TRBD1. Germline CDR1 reads LNHDA; CDR2 reads SQIVND (reference sequence). There are 14 residues in the CDR3. The CDR3 spells CATAGTGGNQPQYF. The covered CDR3 bases are TGTGCCACTGCGGGGACAGGGGGCAATCAGCCG.

This clone was observed many times. The sequenced fragment ends 3 residues before the CDR3 boundary, so the rest is inferred from the germline J gene. The J gene is TRBJ2-7, the V gene TRBV5-6, with 11 positions matching TRBD2. Unmatched junction bases numbered 2, after V lost 1 base and J lost 5 bases. The germline CDR1 and CDR2 sequences are SGHDT and YYEEEE. The CDR3 totals 14 residues. The sequenced part of the CDR3 DNA is TGTGCCAGCAGCTTGACTAGCGGGAGCCACGAG. Translated: CASSLTSGSHE. The whole CDR3 sequence reads CASSLTSGSHEQYF.

This clone occurred many times. The read ends 3 residues before the CDR3 terminus; that terminus is restored from the germline J gene. The rearrangement links TRBV9 to TRBJ2-7, with TRBD2 as a possible D gene (5 bases). The CDR3 has 15 residues. V shed 0 bases and J shed 3 bases, with 13 bases lying between them. The germline gives CDR1 SGDLS, CDR2 YYNGEE. The CDR3 is CASSVVPAVIYEQYF. Partial CDR3 DNA: TGTGCCAGCAGCGTAGTTCCAGCGGTGATCTACGAG.

Many counts were recorded for this clone. The CDR3 is cut off 3 residues early in the read; its end comes from the germline J gene. The V gene is TRBV7-9, the J gene TRBJ2-5; D tentatively fits TRBD1 or TRBD2 (5 bases each). CDR3 length: 14 residues. Germline V gene data show CDR1 as SEHNR and CDR2 as FQNEAQ (reference sequence). The V end lost 1 base, the J end lost 4 bases, and 10 bases lay between the germline ends. The CDR3 spells CASSLVVRGETQYF. CDR3 DNA (partial): TGTGCCAGCAGCTTAGTAGTGAGGGGAGAGACC.

At least ten counts were recorded for this clone. The read ends 3 residues shy of where the CDR3 ends; the end is completed using the germline J gene. The chain links TRBV20-1 to TRBJ2-7; a possible D gene is TRBD2 (6 bases). V was clipped by 4 bases and J by 2 bases, with 12 bases between them. This CDR3 contains 13 residues. Germline V gene sequence: CDR1 DFQATT, CDR2 SNEGSKA (reference sequence). CDR3 sequence reads: CSATGTWPYEQYF. Partial CDR3 DNA: TGCAGTGCTACCGGGACTTGGCCCTACGAG.

This clone was recorded many times. Read data end 3 residues before the CDR3 end; the end is taken from the germline J gene. This chain joins TRBV19 and TRBJ1-1; 8 positions match TRBD1. The CDR3 consists of 15 residues. The germline V gene has CDR1 LNHDA and CDR2 SQIVND (reference sequence). The J segment lost 3 bases and the V segment lost 10 bases, leaving 13 bases of the junction unmatched. CDR3 DNA (partial): TGTGCCACCCGGGGACCCGGACAGGGTGACACTGAA. Its protein product is CATRGPGQGDTE. The whole CDR3 is CATRGPGQGDTEAFF.